This note documents a single T cell receptor beta chain sequence. Genomic DNA from each subset was divided evenly over several immunoSEQ plates. Replicate PCRs for unsorted PBMC used about 0.3 ug DNA (around 30,000 T cell genomes). The assay was immunoSEQ multiplex PCR, and TCRdb's table has in-frame clones only and misses some. This sample has some 510,000 clones, with 75% to 85% found just once. This sample stems from a study of shared clonotypes between healthy human individuals. Trimming cost V 6 bases and J 4 bases, with 16 bases left between them. This CDR3 region has 14 residues. Germline assignment: CDR1 KGHSH and CDR2 LQKENI.

The source is a woman between 40 and 50 years old in good health. Some clones in this sample may be carry-over from other donors' samples. The J gene is TRBJ2-7, the V gene TRBV18; D could derive from TRBD1 or TRBD2 (5 bases each). The specimen was PBMCs. The CDR3 region is CASSGQGDRYEQYF. The CDR3 DNA follows: TGTGCCAGCTCCGGCCAAGGGGACCGATACGAGCAGTACTTC.